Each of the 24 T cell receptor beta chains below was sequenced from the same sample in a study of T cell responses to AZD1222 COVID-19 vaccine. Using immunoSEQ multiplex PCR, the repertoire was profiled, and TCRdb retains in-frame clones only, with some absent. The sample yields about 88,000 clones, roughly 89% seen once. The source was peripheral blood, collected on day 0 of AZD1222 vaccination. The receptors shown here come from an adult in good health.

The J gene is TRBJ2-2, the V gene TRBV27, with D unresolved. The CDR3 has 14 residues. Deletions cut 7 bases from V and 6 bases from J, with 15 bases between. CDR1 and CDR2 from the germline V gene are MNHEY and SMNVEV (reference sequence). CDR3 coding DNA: TGTGCCAGCACCTCTTCCCGCGTCCCCGGGGAGCTGTTTTTT. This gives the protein CASTSSRVPGELFF.

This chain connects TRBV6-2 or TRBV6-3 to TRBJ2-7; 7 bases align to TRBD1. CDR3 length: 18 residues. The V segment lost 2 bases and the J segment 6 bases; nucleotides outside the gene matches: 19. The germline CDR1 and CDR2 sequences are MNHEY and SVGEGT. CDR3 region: CASSYPSYGTERFGEQYF. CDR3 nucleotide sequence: TGTGCCAGCAGTTACCCTAGTTATGGGACAGAGAGGTTCGGCGAGCAGTACTTC.

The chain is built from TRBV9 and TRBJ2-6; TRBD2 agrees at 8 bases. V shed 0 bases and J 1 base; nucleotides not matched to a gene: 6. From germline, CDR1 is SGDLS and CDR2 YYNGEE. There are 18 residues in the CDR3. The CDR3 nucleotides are TGTGCCAGCAGCGTAGCTCGCGGGGGGCGGTCTGGGGCCAACGTCCTGACTTTC. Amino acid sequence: CASSVARGGRSGANVLTF.

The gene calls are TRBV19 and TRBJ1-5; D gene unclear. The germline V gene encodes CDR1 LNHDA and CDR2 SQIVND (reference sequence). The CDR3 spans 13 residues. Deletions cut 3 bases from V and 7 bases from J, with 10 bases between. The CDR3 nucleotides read TGTGCCAGTAGTATGGGGTTGAGGCAGCCCCAGCATTTT. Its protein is CASSMGLRQPQHF.

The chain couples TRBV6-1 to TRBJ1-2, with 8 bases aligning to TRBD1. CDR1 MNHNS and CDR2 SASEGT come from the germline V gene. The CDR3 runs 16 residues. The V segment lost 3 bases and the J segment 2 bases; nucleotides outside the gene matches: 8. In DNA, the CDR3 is TGTGCCAGCAGTGAGAGACAGGGGTCCAGAAACTATGGCTACACCTTC. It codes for CASSERQGSRNYGYTF.

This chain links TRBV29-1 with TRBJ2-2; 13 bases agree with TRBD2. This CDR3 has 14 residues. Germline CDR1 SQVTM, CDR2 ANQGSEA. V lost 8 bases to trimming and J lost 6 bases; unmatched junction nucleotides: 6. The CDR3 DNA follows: TGCAGCACCGGACTAGCGGGAGAATCCGGGGAGCTGTTTTTT. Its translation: CSTGLAGESGELFF.

DNA for the CDR3: TGTGCCAGCAGCTTAGATCCTGCAGTAGATGAGCAGTTCTTC. Translation: CASSLDPAVDEQFF. The chain employs TRBV11-2 and TRBJ2-1; D gene unclear. Trimming removed 0 bases at V and 8 bases at J, with 11 bases between. This CDR3 region has 14 residues. Germline values: CDR1 SGHAT, CDR2 FQNNGV.

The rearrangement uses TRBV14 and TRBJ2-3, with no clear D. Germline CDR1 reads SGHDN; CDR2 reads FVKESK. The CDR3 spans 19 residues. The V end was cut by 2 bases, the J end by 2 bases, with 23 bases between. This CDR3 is CASSQPPRFLSDSTDTQYF. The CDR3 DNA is TGTGCCAGCAGCCAACCCCCCCGATTTCTGTCCGACTCCACAGATACGCAGTATTTT.

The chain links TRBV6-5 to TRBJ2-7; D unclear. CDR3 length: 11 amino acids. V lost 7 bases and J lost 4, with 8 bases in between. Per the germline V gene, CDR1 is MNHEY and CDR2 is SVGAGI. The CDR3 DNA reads TGTGCCAGCACTCCAGGTTACGAGCAGTACTTC. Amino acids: CASTPGYEQYF.

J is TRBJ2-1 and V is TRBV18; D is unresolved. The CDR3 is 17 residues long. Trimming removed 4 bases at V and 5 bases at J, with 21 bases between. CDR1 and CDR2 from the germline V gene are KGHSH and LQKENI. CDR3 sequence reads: CASSLGPVLNANNEQFF. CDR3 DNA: TGTGCCAGCTCACTCGGACCCGTGCTCAATGCGAACAATGAGCAGTTCTTC.

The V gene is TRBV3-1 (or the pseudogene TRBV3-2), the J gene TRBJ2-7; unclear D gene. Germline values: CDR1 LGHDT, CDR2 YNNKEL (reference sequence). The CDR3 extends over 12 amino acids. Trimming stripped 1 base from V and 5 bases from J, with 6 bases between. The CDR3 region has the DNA TGTGCCAGCAGCCAAGGGTTCCACGAGCAGTACTTC. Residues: CASSQGFHEQYF.

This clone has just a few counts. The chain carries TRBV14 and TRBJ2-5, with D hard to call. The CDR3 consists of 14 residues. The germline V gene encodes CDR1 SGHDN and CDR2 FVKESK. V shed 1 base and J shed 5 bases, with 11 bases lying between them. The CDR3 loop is CASSQVRSTETQYF. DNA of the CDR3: TGTGCCAGCAGCCAAGTTCGAAGCACCGAGACCCAGTACTTC.

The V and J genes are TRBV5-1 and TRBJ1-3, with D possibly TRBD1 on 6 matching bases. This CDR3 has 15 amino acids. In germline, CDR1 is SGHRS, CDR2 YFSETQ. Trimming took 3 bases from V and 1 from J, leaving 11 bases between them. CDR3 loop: CASSSTGMSGNTIYF. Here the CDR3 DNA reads TGCGCCAGCAGCTCAACAGGGATGTCTGGAAACACCATATATTTT.

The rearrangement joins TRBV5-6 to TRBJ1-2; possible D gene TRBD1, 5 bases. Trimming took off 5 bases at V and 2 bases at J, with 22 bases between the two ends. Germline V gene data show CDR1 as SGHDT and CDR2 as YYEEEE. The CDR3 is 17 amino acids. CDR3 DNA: TGTGCCAGCAGTTCCCCGGGGCGGACGGGGGGGAACTATGGCTACACCTTC. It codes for CASSSPGRTGGNYGYTF.

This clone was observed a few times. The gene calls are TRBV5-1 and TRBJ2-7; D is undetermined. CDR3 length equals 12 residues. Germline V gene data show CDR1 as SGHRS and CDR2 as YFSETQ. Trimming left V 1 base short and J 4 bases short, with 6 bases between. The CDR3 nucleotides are TGCGCCAGCAGCTTGTCTCGGTACGAGCAGTACTTC. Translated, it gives CASSLSRYEQYF.

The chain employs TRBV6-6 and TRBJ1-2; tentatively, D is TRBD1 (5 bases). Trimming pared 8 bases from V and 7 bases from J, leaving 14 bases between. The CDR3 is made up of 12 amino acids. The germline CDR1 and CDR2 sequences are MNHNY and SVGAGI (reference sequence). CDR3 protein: CASLGREGGYTF. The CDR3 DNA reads TGTGCCAGCCTCGGCAGGGAGGGTGGCTACACCTTC.

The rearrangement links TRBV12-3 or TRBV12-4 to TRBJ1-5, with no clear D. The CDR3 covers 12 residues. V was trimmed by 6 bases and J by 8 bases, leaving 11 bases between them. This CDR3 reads CASSRDWEPQHF. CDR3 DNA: TGTGCCAGCAGCAGAGACTGGGAGCCCCAGCATTTT.

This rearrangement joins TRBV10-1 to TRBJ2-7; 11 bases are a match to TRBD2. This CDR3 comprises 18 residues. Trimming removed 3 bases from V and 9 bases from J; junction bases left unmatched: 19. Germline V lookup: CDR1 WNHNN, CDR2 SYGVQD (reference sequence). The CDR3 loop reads CASSDEVGLAGPTSLQYF. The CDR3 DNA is TGCGCCAGCAGTGACGAGGTCGGACTAGCGGGCCCTACATCCTTGCAGTACTTC.

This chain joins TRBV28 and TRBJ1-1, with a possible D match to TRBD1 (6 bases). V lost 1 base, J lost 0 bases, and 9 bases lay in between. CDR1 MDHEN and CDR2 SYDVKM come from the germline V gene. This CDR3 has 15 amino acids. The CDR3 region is CASSLSGGLNTEAFF. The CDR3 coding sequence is TGTGCCAGCAGTTTATCTGGGGGCCTGAACACTGAAGCTTTCTTT. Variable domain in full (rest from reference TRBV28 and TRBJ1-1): DVKVTQSSRYLVKRTGEKVFLECVQDMDHENMFWYRQDPGLGLRLIYFSYDVKMKEKGDIPEGYSVSREKKERFSLILESASTNQTSMYLCASSLSGGLNTEAFFGQGTRLTVV.

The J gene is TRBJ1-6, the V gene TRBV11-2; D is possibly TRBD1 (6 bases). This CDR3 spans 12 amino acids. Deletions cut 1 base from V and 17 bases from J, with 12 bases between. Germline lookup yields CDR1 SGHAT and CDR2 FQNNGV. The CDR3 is CASSLGPTGIHF. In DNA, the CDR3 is TGTGCCAGCAGCTTAGGCCCCACAGGGATCCACTTT. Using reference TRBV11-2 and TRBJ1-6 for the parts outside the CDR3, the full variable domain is EAGVAQSPRYKIIEKRQSVAFWCNPISGHATLYWYQQILGQGPKLLIQFQNNGVVDDSQLPKDRFSAERLKGVDSTLKIQPAKLEDSAVYLCASSLGPTGIHFGNGTRLTVT.

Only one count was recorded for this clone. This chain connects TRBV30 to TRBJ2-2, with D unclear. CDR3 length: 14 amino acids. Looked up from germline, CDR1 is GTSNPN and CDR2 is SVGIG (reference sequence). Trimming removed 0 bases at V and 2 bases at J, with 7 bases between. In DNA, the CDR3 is TGTGCCTGGAGTGTACCACCAAACACCGGGGAGCTGTTTTTT. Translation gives CAWSVPPNTGELFF. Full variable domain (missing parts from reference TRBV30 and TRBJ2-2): SQTIHQWPATLVQPVGSPLSLECTVEGTSNPNLYWYRQAAGRGLQLLFYSVGIGQISSEVPQNLSASRPQDRQFILSSKKLLLSDSGFYLCAWSVPPNTGELFFGEGSRLTVL.

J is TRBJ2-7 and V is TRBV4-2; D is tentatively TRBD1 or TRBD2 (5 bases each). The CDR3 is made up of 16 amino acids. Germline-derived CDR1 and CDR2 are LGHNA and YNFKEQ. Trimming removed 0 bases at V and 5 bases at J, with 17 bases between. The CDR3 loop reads CASSQDPGTPPHEQYF. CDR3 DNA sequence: TGTGCCAGCAGCCAAGATCCCGGGACCCCTCCCCACGAGCAGTACTTC.

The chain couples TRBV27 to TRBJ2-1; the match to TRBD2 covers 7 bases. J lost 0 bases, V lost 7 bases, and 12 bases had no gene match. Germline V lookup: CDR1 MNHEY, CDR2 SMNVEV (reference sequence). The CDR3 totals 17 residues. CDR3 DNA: TGTGCCAGCAAGTTCCGAGGGAGGGGAAGCTCCTACAATGAGCAGTTCTTC. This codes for CASKFRGRGSSYNEQFF.

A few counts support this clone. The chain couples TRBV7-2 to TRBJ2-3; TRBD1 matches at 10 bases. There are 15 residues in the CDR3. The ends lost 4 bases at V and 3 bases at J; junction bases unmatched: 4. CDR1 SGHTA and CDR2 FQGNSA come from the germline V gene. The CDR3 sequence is CASSWTGGWTDTQYF. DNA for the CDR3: TGTGCCAGCAGCTGGACAGGGGGTTGGACAGATACGCAGTATTTT.